Reported below is one T cell receptor (beta chain). J was trimmed by 4 bases and V by 0 bases; bases with no gene match: 3. Germline assignment: CDR1 ENHRY and CDR2 SYGVKD. This CDR3 has 16 residues. The repertoire was sequenced with immunoSEQ multiplex PCR; TCRdb's copy has only in-frame clones and lacks some. This sample has a few hundred thousand clones, with roughly 90% found just once. These data originate in a study of blood T cell repertoires in COVID-19. Study overall: From T cells, B-cell-depleted T cells, or PBMCs came the material, which was cDNA or gDNA.

The sequence was obtained from a man aged 35 to 55 with acute or convalescent COVID-19. Sample: peripheral blood. The rearrangement joins TRBV10-3 to TRBJ1-6, with 7 bases aligning to TRBD1. CDR3: CAISESRQGYNSPLHF. The CDR3 region has the DNA TGTGCCATCAGTGAGTCACGACAGGGTTATAATTCACCCCTCCACTTT.